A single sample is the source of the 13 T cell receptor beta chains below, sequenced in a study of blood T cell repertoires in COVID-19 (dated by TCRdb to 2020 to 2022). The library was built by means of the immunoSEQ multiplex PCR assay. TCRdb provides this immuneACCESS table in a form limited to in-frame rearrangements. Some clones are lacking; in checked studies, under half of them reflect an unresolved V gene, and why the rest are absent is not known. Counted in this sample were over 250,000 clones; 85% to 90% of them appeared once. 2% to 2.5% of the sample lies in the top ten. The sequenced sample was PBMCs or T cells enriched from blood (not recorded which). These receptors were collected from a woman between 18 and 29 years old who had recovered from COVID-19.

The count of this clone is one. CDR3 DNA sequence: TGTGCCAGCAGTCCCCAATCCACCGGGGAGCTGTTTTTT. It codes for CASSPQSTGELFF. The chain links TRBV12-3 or TRBV12-4 to TRBJ2-2; D is unresolved. The CDR3 length is 13 residues. V was clipped by 5 bases and J by 4 bases, with 8 bases between them.

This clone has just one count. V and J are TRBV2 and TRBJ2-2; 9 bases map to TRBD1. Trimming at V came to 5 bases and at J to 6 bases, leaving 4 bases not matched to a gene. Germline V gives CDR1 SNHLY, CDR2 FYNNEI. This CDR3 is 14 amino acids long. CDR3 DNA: TGTGCCAGCAGTCTGGACAGGGGCCCCGGGGAGCTGTTTTTT. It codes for CASSLDRGPGELFF.

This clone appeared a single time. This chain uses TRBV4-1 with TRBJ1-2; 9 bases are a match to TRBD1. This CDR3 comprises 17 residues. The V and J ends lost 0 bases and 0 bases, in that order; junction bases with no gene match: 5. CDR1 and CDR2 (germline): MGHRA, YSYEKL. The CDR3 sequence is CASSQEGQGLANYGYTF. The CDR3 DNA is TGCGCCAGCAGCCAAGAAGGACAGGGGCTAGCTAACTATGGCTACACCTTC.

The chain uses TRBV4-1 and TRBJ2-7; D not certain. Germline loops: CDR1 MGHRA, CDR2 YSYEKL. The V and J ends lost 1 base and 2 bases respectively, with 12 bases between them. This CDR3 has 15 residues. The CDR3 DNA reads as TGCGCCAGCAGCCAAGTTGACACAGCTCCCTACGAGCAGTACTTC. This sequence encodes CASSQVDTAPYEQYF.

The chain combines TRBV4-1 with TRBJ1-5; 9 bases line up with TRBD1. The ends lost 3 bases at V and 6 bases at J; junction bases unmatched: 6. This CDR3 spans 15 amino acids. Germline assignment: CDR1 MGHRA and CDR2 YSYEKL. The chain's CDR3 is CASSHPGQGGQPQHF. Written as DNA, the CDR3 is TGCGCCAGCAGCCACCCGGGACAGGGTGGTCAGCCCCAGCATTTT.

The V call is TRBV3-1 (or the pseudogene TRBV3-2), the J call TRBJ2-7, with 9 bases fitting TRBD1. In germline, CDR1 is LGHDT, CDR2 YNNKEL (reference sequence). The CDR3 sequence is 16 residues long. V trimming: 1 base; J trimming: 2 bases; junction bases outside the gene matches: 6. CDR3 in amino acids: CASSQGPGQGTYEQYF. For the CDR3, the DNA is TGTGCCAGCAGCCAAGGCCCGGGACAGGGCACCTACGAGCAGTACTTC.

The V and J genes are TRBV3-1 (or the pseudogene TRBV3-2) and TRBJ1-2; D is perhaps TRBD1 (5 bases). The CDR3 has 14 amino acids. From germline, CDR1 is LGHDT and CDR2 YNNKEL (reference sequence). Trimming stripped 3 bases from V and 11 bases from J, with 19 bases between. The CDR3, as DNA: TGTGCCAGCAGCCAGATTTCGACAGATTCCGGATACACCTTC. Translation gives CASSQISTDSGYTF.

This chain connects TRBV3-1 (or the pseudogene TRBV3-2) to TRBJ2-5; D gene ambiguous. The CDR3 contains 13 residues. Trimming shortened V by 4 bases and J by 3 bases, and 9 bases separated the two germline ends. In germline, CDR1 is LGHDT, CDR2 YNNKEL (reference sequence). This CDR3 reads CASSLRGKETQYF. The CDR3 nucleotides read TGTGCCAGCAGCCTAAGAGGCAAAGAGACCCAGTACTTC.

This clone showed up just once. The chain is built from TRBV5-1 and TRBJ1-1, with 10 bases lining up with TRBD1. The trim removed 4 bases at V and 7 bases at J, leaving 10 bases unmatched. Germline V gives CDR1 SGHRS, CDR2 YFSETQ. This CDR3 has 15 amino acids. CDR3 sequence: CASSASTGGLGEAFF. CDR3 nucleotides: TGCGCCAGCAGCGCCTCGACAGGGGGCTTGGGTGAAGCTTTCTTT.

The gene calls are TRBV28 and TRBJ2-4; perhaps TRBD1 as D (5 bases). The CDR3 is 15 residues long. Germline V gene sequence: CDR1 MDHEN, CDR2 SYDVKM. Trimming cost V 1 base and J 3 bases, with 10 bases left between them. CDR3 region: CASSLSPQGKNIQYF. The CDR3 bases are TGTGCCAGCAGTTTATCACCCCAGGGCAAAAACATTCAGTACTTC.

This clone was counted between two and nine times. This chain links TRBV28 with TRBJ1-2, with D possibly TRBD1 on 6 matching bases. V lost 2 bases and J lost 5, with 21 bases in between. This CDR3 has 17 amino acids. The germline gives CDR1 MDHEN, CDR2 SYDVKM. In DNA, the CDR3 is TGTGCCAGCAGTTTAGGCTTTGCGGGGGGCGCGTCTTATGGCTACACCTTC. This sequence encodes CASSLGFAGGASYGYTF.

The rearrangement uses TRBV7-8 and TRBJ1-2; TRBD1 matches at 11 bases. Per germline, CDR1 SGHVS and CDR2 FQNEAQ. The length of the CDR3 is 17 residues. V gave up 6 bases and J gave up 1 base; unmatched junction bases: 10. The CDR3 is CASSFTGTGGFNYGYTF. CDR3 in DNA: TGTGCCAGCAGTTTTACCGGGACAGGGGGTTTTAACTATGGCTACACCTTC.

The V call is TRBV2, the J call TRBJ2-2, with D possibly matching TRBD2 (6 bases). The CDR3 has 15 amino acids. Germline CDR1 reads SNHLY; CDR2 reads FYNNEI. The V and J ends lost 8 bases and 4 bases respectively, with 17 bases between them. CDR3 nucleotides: TGTGCCAGCGTTAATGAGGCGGGAACCACCGGGGAGCTGTTTTTT. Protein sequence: CASVNEAGTTGELFF. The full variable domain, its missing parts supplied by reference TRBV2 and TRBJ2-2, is EPEVTQTPSHQVTQMGQEVILRCVPISNHLYFYWYRQILGQKVEFLVSFYNNEISEKSEIFDDQFSVERPDGSNFTLKIRSTKLEDSAMYFCASVNEAGTTGELFFGEGSRLTVL.